This entry is about one TCR beta chain. Its antigen is still unknown. The data were produced by immunoSEQ multiplex PCR, yet TCRdb's version contains in-frame clones alone and is incomplete. The repertoire holds about a million clones, about three quarters seen once, with roughly 1.4% in the top ten. This sample was included in a study of shared clonotypes between healthy human individuals. The wider study: Donor ages ranged 18 to 49 years: a couple of women, a few men.

Study-wide findings and caveats: Relative to memory subsets, naive subsets generally showed larger estimated richness.

The sequence was collected from a man aged 18-30 years in good health. The sequenced material came from memory CD4+ T cells sorted from blood. The subset denotes: CD45RA-negative fraction.

CDR3 region: CASSIRTSGSIEQFF. CDR3 nucleotides: TGTGCCAGCAGCATACGGACTAGCGGGAGCATTGAGCAGTTCTTC. The J gene is TRBJ2-1, the V gene TRBV11-2; 13 bases map to TRBD2. The CDR3 is made up of 15 amino acids. Germline V gene data show CDR1 as SGHAT and CDR2 as FQNNGV. Trimming removed 5 bases from V and 9 bases from J; junction bases left unmatched: 7.